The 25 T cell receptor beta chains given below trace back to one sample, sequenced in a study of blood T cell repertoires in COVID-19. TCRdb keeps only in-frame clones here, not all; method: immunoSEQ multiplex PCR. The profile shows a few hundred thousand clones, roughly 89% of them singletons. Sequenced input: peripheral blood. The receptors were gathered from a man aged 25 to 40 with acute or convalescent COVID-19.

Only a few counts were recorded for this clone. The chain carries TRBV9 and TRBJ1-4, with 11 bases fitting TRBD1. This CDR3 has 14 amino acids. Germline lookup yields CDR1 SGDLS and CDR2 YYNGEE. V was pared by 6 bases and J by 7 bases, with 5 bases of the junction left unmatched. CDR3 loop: CASKPGQGGEKLFF. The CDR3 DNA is TGTGCCAGCAAACCGGGACAGGGGGGTGAAAAACTGTTTTTT.

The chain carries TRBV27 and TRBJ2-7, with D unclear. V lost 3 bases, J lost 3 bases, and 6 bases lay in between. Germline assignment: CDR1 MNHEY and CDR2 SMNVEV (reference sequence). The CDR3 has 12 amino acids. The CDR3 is CASSFAGYEQYF. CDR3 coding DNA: TGTGCCAGCAGTTTCGCAGGCTACGAGCAGTACTTC.

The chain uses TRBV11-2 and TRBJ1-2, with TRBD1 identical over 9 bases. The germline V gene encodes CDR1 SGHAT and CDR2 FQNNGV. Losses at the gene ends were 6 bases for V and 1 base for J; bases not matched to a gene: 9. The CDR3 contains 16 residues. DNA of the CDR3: TGTGCCAGCAGTGTCGAAGGGACAGGGTTTAACTATGGCTACACCTTC. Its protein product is CASSVEGTGFNYGYTF.

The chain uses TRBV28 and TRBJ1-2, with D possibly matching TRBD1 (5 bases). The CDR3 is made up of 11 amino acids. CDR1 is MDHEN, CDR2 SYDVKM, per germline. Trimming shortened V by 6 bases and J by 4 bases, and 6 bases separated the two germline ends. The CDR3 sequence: CASRQAYGYTF. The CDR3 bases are TGTGCCAGCAGACAGGCCTATGGCTACACCTTC.

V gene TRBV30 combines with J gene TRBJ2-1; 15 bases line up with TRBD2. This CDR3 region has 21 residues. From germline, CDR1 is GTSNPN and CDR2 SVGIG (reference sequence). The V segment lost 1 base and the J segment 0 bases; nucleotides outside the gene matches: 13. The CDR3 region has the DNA TGTGCCTGGAGTGACTGGGGGGGACTAGCGGGAGGACCCAGCTCCTACAATGAGCAGTTCTTC. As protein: CAWSDWGGLAGGPSSYNEQFF.

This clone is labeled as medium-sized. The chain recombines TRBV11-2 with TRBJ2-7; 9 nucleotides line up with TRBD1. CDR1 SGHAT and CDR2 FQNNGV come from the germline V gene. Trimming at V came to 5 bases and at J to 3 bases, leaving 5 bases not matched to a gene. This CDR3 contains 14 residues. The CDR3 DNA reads TGTGCCAGCAGCGCCTCGACAGGGGGCTACGAGCAGTACTTC. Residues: CASSASTGGYEQYF.

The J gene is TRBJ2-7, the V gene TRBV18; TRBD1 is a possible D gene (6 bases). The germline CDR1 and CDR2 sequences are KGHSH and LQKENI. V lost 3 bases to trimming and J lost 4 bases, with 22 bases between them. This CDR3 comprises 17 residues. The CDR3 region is CASSPLHSGRGEYEQYF. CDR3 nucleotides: TGTGCCAGCTCACCCCTTCACAGCGGCAGGGGTGAATACGAGCAGTACTTC.

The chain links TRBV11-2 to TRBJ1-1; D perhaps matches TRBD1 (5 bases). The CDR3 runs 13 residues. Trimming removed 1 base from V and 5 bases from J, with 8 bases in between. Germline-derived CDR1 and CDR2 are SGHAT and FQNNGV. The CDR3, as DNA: TGTGCCAGCAGCTTAGGTACAGGTACTGAAGCTTTCTTT. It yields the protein CASSLGTGTEAFF.

In DNA form, the CDR3 reads TGTGCCAGCAGTGAAGCAAGACAGGGGAGTTCACCCCTCCACTTT. Translation gives CASSEARQGSSPLHF. This chain joins TRBV6-1 and TRBJ1-6, with TRBD1 identical over 8 bases. This CDR3 is built from 15 residues. J lost 9 bases, V lost 0 bases, and 4 bases had no gene match. Germline V gene data show CDR1 as MNHNS and CDR2 as SASEGT.

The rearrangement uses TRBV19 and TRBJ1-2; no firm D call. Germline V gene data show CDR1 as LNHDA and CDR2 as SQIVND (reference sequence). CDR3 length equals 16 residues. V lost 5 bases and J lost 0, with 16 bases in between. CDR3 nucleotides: TGTGCCAGTAGTTCCCGCCGGGGATGGACTAACTATGGCTACACCTTC. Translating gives CASSSRRGWTNYGYTF.

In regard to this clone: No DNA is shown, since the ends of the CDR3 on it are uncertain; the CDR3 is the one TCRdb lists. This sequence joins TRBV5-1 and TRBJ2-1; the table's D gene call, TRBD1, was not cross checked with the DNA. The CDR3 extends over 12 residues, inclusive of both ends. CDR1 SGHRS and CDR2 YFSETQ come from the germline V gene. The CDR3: CASSFGQGNLFF.

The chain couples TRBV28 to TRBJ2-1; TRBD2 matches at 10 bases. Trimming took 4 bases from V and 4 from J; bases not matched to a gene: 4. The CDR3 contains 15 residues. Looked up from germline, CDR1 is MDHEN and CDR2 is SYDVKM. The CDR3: CASSSERGGYNEQFF. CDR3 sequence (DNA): TGTGCCAGCAGTTCCGAGCGGGGGGGATACAATGAGCAGTTCTTC.

CDR3 in DNA: TGTGCCAGCAGCCTCATCGGGGGAGCCAAAAACATTCAGTACTTC. It codes for CASSLIGGAKNIQYF. J is TRBJ2-4 and V is TRBV11-2; TRBD2 might be the D (6 bases). The V gene's germline CDR1 is SGHAT and CDR2 FQNNGV. The V gene lost 5 bases and the J gene lost 0 bases, with 11 bases spanning the gap. CDR3 length: 15 amino acids. Full variable domain (outside the CDR3, taken from reference TRBV11-2 and TRBJ2-4): EAGVAQSPRYKIIEKRQSVAFWCNPISGHATLYWYQQILGQGPKLLIQFQNNGVVDDSQLPKDRFSAERLKGVDSTLKIQPAKLEDSAVYLCASSLIGGAKNIQYFGAGTRLSVL.

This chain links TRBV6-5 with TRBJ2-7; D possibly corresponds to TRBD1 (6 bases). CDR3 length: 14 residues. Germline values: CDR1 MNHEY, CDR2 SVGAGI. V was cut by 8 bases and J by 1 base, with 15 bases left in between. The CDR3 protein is CASRAGRGSYEQYF. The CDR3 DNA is TGTGCCAGCCGAGCCGGCAGGGGATCCTACGAGCAGTACTTC.

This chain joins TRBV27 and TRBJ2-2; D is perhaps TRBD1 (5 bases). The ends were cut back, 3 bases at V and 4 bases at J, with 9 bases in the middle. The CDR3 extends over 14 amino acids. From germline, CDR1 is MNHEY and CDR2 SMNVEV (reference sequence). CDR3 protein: CASSFVGPTGELFF. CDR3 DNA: TGTGCCAGCAGTTTCGTGGGGCCCACCGGGGAGCTGTTTTTT.

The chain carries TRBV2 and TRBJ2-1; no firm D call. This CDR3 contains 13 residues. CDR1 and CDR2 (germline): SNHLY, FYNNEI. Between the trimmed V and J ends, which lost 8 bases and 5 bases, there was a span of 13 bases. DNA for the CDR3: TGTGCCAGCGGCTCGAACACTAACAATGAGCAGTTCTTC. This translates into CASGSNTNNEQFF.

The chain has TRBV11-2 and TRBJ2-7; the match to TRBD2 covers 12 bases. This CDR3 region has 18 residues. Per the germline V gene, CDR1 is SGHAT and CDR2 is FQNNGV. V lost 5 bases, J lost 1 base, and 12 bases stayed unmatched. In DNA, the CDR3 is TGTGCCAGCAGCCGGACTAGCGGGATAGGAGTAGGGTCCTACGAGCAGTACTTC. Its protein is CASSRTSGIGVGSYEQYF.

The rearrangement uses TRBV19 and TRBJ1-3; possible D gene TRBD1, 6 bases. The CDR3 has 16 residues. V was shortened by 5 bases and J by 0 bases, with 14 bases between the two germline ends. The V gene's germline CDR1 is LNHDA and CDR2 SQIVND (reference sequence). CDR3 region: CASSPQGFGSGNTIYF. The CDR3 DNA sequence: TGTGCCAGTAGTCCCCAGGGGTTCGGCTCTGGAAACACCATATATTTT.

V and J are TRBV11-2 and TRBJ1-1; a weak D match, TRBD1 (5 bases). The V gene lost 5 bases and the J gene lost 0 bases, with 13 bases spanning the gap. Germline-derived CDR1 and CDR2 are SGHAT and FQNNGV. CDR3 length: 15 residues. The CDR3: CASSAAGQMNTEAFF. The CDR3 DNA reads TGTGCCAGCAGCGCTGCGGGGCAGATGAACACTGAAGCTTTCTTT.

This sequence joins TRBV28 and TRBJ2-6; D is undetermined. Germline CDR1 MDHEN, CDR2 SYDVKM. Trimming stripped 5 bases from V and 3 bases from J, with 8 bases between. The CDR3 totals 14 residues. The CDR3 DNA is TGTGCCAGCAGTCCTCCCGGTGGGGCCAACGTCCTGACTTTC. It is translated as CASSPPGGANVLTF.

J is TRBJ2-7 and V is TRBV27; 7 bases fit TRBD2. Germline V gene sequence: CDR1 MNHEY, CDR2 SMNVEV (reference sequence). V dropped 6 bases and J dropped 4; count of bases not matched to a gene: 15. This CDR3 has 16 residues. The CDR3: CASSPSGVIVGYEQYF. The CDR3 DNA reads TGTGCCAGCAGCCCAAGCGGGGTTATTGTGGGGTACGAGCAGTACTTC.

For the CDR3, the DNA is TGTGCCAGTAGTGTCAGGGGTGAGGGTAACTATGGCTACACCTTC. Translating gives CASSVRGEGNYGYTF. V gene TRBV19 combines with J gene TRBJ1-2; D is perhaps TRBD1 (6 bases). The ends were cut back, 5 bases at V and 1 base at J, with 14 bases in the middle. CDR3 length: 15 amino acids. Germline V gene sequence: CDR1 LNHDA, CDR2 SQIVND (reference sequence).

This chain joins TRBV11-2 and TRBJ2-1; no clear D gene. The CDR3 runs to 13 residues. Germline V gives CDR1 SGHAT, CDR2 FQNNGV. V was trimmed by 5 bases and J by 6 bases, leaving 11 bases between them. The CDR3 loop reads CASSTTFGNEQFF. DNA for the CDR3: TGTGCCAGCAGCACTACCTTTGGCAATGAGCAGTTCTTC.

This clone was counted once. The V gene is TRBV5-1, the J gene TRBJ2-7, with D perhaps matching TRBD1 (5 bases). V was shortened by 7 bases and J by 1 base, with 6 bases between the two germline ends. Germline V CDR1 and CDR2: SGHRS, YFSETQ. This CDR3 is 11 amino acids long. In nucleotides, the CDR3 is TGCGCCAGCCAGGGTTCCTACGAGCAGTACTTC. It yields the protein CASQGSYEQYF.

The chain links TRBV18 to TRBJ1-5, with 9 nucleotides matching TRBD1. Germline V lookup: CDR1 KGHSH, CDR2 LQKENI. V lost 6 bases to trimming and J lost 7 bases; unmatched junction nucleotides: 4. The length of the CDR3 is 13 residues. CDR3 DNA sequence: TGTGCCAGCTCCCCGACAGGGGGGCAGCCCCAGCATTTT. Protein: CASSPTGGQPQHF.